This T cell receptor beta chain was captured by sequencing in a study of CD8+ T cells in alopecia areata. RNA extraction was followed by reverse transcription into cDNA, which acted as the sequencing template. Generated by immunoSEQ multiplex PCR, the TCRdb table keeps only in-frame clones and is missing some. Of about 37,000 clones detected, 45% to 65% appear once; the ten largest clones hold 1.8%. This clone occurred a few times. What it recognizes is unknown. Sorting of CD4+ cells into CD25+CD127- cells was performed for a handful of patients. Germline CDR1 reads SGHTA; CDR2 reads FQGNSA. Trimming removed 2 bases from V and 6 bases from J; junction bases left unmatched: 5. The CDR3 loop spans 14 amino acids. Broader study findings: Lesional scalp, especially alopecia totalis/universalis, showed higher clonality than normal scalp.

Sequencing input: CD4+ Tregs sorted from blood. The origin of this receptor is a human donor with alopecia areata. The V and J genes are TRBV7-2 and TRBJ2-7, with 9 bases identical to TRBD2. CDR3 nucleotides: TGTGCCAGCAGCTTAAGTGGGACTAGCAGCGAGCAGTACTTC. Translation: CASSLSGTSSEQYF.